Listed below are T cell receptor beta chains from one sample, sequenced in a study of OX40 agonist ivuxolimab in advanced cancers. Data came from immunoSEQ multiplex PCR; TCRdb stores just in-frame clones and leaves some out. Among some 70,000 clones, more than 75% were seen once, and the ten largest hold approximately 0.38%. The sample here was CD4+ or CD8+ T cells sorted from blood, taken in a trial of the OX40 agonist ivuxolimab. The receptors were sampled from an adult with an advanced solid tumor such as melanoma, head and neck, liver or kidney cancer. Each CDR3 is given with its conserved first and last residue. The D gene is left open where the match is weak.

TRBV5-4	TRBD2	CASSPGLAGVENIQYF
TRBV7-3	.	CASSPGPASSYEQYF
TRBV28	TRBD2	CASSSGTSARDEQYF
TRBV5-1	.	CASSLVDRGYEQYF
TRBV6-6	.	CASSYRGTNQPQHF
TRBV5-1	.	CASSFGPQETQYF
TRBV5-1	TRBD1	CASSLGQGNEKLFF
TRBV18	.	CASSPLPGPRQETQYF
TRBV6-5	.	CASRASSYNSPLHF
TRBV10-2	TRBD2	CASSVGTSGPYQAVF
TRBV7-8	.	CASSLDYSTDTQYF
TRBV7-9	TRBD2	CASSLSGTSYEQYF
TRBV7-9	.	CASSPSRETQYF
TRBV2	TRBD1	CASSAGQGSSGANVLTF
TRBV11-2	.	CASSHSGPGYTF
TRBV6-5	.	CASSYSREWSGYTF
TRBV6-5	.	CASLQGPGQPQHF
TRBV2	.	CASSEGFSPLHF
TRBV30	.	CAWSVEMNTEAFF
TRBV19	.	CARKGGNTEAFF
TRBV14	TRBD1	CASSPDRVYGYTF
TRBV5-1	TRBD2	CASSLLGGRASEQFF
TRBV7-8	TRBD1	CASSLSQMTGINTEAFF
TRBV28	TRBD2	CASSLSGSIAGRTDTQYF
TRBV15	.	CATSPGSGGKNIQYF
TRBV21-1	.	CATSTGTYYQPQHF
TRBV18	.	CASSPPIGRGSYEQYF
TRBV5-1	.	CASSWEVKVTDTQYF
TRBV5-1	.	CASSSRRAGGDHMNTEAFF
TRBV5-1	TRBD2	CASSPLAGVIDEQFF
TRBV6-6	TRBD1	CASSSRQGNTGELFF
TRBV27	.	CASSLLRGQPQHF
TRBV18	TRBD1	CASSRDRGLMNTGELFF
TRBV19	.	CASSNSGSNREQYF
TRBV6-5	TRBD2	CASSYRLAASYEQYF
TRBV19	TRBD2	CASSINSPLAGGTDTQYF
TRBV29-1	.	CSVEEGNTEAFF
TRBV18	TRBD1	CASSPRSQGAGETQYF
TRBV27	.	CASSSLGGKGQPQHF
TRBV5-1	.	CASSLQAYGEQFF
TRBV5-1	.	CASSLNAGSGGNTIYF
TRBV6-6	.	CASREQGGSYGYTF
TRBV2	TRBD2	CASSRTSGGETQYF
TRBV2	TRBD1	CASRTTGTGAYEQYF
TRBV7-7	.	CASSPTGSPNEKLFF
TRBV6-5	TRBD1	CASSNRQGTQYF
TRBV30	TRBD1	CAWRVTGGRTEAFF
TRBV27	TRBD1	CASGRGDRGDTQYF
TRBV7-3	.	CASSLALNTEAFF
TRBV5-1	.	CASSLGLGYEQYF
TRBV25-1	.	CASSEGVAGYTF
TRBV6-5	.	CASSYSAGMNTEAFF
TRBV29-1	TRBD1	CSTPGQGADTQYF
TRBV7-2	TRBD2	CASSLPRLAGRQSYEQYF
TRBV5-1	.	CASSSQGDVNEQFF
TRBV28	.	CASRLQLLSGNTIYF
TRBV18	.	CASSLTMGLSNTEAFF
TRBV6-1	TRBD2	CASKLTSGNIQYF
TRBV5-4	.	CASSSIETEAFF